This TCR beta chain derives from a study of T cells in Graves' hyperthyroidism and ophthalmopathy. TCR beta CDR3 regions were amplified from RNA transcripts. In the first-round RT-PCR of the TCR CDR3, the HTBI primer set was used. One entry per CDR3 protein results from TCRdb running MiXCR on the multiplex PCR reads. The table shows over 250,000 distinct CDR3 sequences, with approximately 15% occurring only once. Study-wide results and limits: Blood also carried most thyroid clonotypes expanded above 0.001.

In this sample, this clonotype turned up once. Its target is unknown. Patients were excluded because of uncontrolled infection, other autoimmune disease, pregnancy or lactation. V lost 4 bases to trimming and J lost 7 bases, with 11 bases between them. CDR3 length: 13 residues. CDR1 is KGHDR and CDR2 is SFDVKD in the germline V gene. The gene calls are TRBV24-1 and TRBJ2-3; no definite D call. This sequence was found in a woman aged 55-69 years with Graves' ophthalmopathy. The source material was blood. The CDR3, as DNA: TGTGCCACCAGTGACCCGAATCGGAATACGCAGTATTTT. As protein: CATSDPNRNTQYF.